This T cell receptor (beta chain) was identified in a study of neurological immune-mediated disorders (dated by TCRdb to the late 2010s). Regarding the complete study: Among the 35 or so multiple sclerosis patients, relapsing-remitting MS was present in approximately 31 and secondary progressive MS was present in 3. Using UMI-based sequencing, the study compared peripheral blood TCR-beta repertoires from patients with HTLV-I-associated myelopathy (HAM/TSP), patients with multiple sclerosis, and healthy controls. The cohort was made up of around 70 subjects, consisting of about 14 HAM/TSP patients, around 35 multiple sclerosis patients and roughly 20 healthy controls. The 85 to 110 TCR-beta libraries included longitudinal samples, technical triplicates and paired sorted CD4+ and CD8+ T-cell subsets alongside PBMC samples. Here is what the overall study found, with its caveats: TCR clonal expansion was highest in HAM/TSP patients and lowest in MS patients, with MS patients falling below even healthy controls. No association of the MS cluster with clinical or MRI features was observed, and the need for larger cohorts was stated by the authors. No identical CDR3 amino acid sequences were found to be shared among expanded clones across subjects, suggesting that TCR-beta repertoires were private in all groups. Repertoires from 18 of 34 MS patients were grouped by phylogenetic analysis into a cluster of related CDR3 sequences, suggesting a possible repertoire-level signature.

Sorted-subset TCR libraries were prepared from fewer than 1.1 million sorted CD4+ or CD8+ T cells. The multiple sclerosis patients were enrolled in a US clinical protocol that evaluated disease progression with magnetic resonance imaging. Peripheral blood was subjected to Ficoll-Hypaque density gradient centrifugation to isolate PBMCs, which were then cryopreserved in liquid nitrogen. Paired sorted CD4+ and CD8+ subsets came from healthy controls, HAM/TSP patients and MS patients. V loses 5 bases, J loses 5 bases, and the germline ends lie 12 bases apart. Including the terminal cysteine and phenylalanine, the CDR3 comprises 13 residues. The DNA shown is the 39-base CDR3, in frame from base 1. cDNA synthesis used template-switch 5'RACE with a primer carrying a 10-nucleotide random unique molecular identifier tagging each TCR transcript. Every sequencing run yielded over 190 million TCR-beta sequences covering 15-18 subjects. The RNeasy kit was used to extract total RNA. TCR-beta VDJ regions were amplified with primers for the TCR constant region and the 5'RACE anchor, using the KAPA Real-time Library Amplification kit. Sample indexes and Illumina adaptors were added in a first PCR, after which library yield was increased in a second PCR. The roughly 650 bp TCR product was size-selected on a 2% E-gel SizeSelection system after Ampure bead purification. Before pooling, libraries had their quality checked on a Bioanalyzer, their concentration measured with Qubit, and their quantity determined with the Kapa Library Quantification kit. An Illumina HiSeq 2500 sequenced the libraries paired-end 2 x 150 bp. To increase sequence diversity, about 25-30% phiX was spiked into each library pool. Per the source publication's procedure: The quality-filtered reads were processed with the UMI-based MiGEC pipeline, whose error correction step removed more than 90% of the raw TCR sequences. IMGT germline references were used for aligning VDJ genes, and each clonotype was defined as a unique CDR3 amino acid sequence together with its V-J genes. Clonal expansion, Shannon diversity, and CDR3 relatedness (CalcPairwiseDistances, ClusterSamples) were evaluated with VDJtools, and phylogenetic trees were built with CLCbio workbench. Clones with at least 8 unique UMIs were defined as expanded, with this threshold being based on coefficient-of-variation modelling across technical triplicates. TCRdb cleaned the public reads at Q25 with fastp, built clones with MiXCR and kept in-frame beta chains. Merged by CDR3 protein, the rows form single entries marked with the most common genes and DNA. None of the V and J calls come from the authors' own analysis; TCRdb made them. For this sample there are over 45,000 distinct CDR3 sequences; just under 6% appear just once. Jointly, the top ten make up over 1.2% of the sample.

This clonotype was seen repeatedly, ten times or more. The antigen it recognizes is unknown. Per-base quality was not reported, and no clone a single base away is much larger than it. This clonotype was obtained from a woman aged 18-29 years with multiple sclerosis. Sequenced: CD4+ T cells from blood. The V and J genes are TRBV12-3 or TRBV12-4 and TRBJ1-2; TRBD1 could be the D gene, as 5 bases match. In nucleotides, the sequence is TGTGCCAGCAGTCCCGGGACGGAATATGGCTACACCTTC. Translated, it gives CASSPGTEYGYTF.